Sequencing of this TCR beta chain was carried out in a study of shared clonotypes between healthy human individuals. Sequencing used immunoSEQ multiplex PCR; TCRdb keeps in-frame clones, though not all of them. The sample yields approximately 340,000 clones, around 72% seen once. J was trimmed by 7 bases and V by 5 bases; bases with no gene match: 8. The CDR3 sequence is 15 residues long. Germline V CDR1 and CDR2: KGHSY, FQNENV. J is TRBJ2-2 and V is TRBV16, with 9 bases identical to TRBD1. The source is a man aged 30-40 years in good health. The sample comprised memory CD4+ T cells sorted from blood. Subset: CD45RA-negative fraction. The CDR3 region is CASSSTGQGNGELFF. CDR3 bases: TGTGCCAGCAGCTCTACGGGACAGGGCAACGGGGAGCTGTTTTTT. Full variable domain (rest looked up from reference TRBV16 and TRBJ2-2): GEEVAQTPKHLVRGEGQKAKLYCAPIKGHSYVFWYQQVLKNEFKFLISFQNENVFDETGMPKERFSAKCLPNSPCSLEIQATKLEDSAVYFCASSSTGQGNGELFFGEGSRLTVL.